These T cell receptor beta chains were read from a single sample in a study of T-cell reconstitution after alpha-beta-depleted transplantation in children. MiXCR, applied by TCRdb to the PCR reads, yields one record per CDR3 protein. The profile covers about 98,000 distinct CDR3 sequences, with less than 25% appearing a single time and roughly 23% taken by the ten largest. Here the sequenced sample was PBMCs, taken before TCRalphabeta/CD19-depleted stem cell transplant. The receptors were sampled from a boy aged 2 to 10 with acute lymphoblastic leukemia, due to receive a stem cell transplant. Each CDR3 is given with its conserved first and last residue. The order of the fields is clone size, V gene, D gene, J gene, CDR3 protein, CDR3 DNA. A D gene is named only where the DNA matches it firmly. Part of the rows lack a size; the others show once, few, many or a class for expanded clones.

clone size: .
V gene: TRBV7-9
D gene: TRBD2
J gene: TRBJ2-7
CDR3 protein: CASSLPTSGGSGEQYF
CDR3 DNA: TGTGCCAGCAGCCTACCGACTAGCGGAGGGTCTGGCGAGCAGTACTTC

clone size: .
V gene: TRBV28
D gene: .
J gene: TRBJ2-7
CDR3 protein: CASSLAEDYEQYF
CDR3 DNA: TGTGCCAGCAGTTTAGCGGAGGACTACGAGCAGTACTTC

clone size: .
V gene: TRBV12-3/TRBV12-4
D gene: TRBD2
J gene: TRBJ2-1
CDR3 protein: CASSLTPGLAVYNEQFF
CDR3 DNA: TGTGCCAGCAGTTTAACCCCCGGACTAGCGGTCTACAATGAGCAGTTCTTC

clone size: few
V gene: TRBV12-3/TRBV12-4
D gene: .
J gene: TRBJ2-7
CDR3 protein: CASSFVHEQYF
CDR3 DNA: TGTGCCAGCAGTTTTGTGCACGAGCAGTACTTC

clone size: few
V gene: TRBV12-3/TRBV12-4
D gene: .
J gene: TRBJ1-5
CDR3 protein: CASIHRGSWQPQHF
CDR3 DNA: TGTGCCAGCATCCACCGTGGGTCTTGGCAGCCCCAGCATTTT

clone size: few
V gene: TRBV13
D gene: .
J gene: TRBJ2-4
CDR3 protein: CASSPEGRQNIQYF
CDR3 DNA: TGTGCCAGCAGCCCAGAGGGACGGCAAAACATTCAGTACTTC

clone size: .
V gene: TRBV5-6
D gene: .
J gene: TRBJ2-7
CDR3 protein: CACSSKAVYEQYF
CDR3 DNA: TGTGCCTGCAGCTCAAAGGCCGTCTACGAGCAGTACTTC

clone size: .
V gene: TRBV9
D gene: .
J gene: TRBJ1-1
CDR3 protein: CASSSQPGRTEAFF
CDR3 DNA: TGTGCCAGCAGCTCACAACCAGGTCGGACTGAAGCTTTCTTT

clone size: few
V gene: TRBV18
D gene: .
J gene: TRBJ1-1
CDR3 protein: CASSPIAYQAHAEAFF
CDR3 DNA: TGTGCCAGCTCACCAATCGCGTACCAGGCGCACGCTGAAGCTTTCTTT

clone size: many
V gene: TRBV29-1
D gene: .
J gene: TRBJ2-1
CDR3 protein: CSVVDGGQLYNEQFF
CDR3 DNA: TGCAGCGTTGTCGACGGGGGTCAGCTATACAATGAGCAGTTCTTC

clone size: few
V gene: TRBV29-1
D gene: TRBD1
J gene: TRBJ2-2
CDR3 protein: CSVTGGLSTGELFF
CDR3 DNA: TGCAGCGTAACAGGGGGCCTAAGCACCGGGGAGCTGTTTTTT

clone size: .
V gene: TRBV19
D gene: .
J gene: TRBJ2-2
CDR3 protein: CASSIVRGTGELFF
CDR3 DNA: TGTGCCAGTAGTATCGTCAGGGGCACCGGGGAGCTGTTTTTT

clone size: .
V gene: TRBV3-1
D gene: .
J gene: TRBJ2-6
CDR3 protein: CASSQKTLGANVPTF
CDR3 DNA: TGTGCCAGCAGCCAAAAGACGCTGGGGGCCAACGTCCCGACTTTC

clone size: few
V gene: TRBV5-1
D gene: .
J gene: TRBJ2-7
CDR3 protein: CASSFVTNYEQYF
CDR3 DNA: TGCGCCAGCAGCTTCGTCACGAATTACGAGCAGTACTTC

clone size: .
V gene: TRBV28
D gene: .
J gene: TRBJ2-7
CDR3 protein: CASSFRVVVYEQYF
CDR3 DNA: TGTGCCAGCAGCTTTCGGGTGGTAGTCTACGAGCAGTACTTC

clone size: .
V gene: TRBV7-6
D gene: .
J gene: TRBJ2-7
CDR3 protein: CASSLAQEGSPKYEQYF
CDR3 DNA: TGTGCCAGCAGCTTAGCGCAGGAGGGCTCTCCTAAGTACGAGCAGTACTTC

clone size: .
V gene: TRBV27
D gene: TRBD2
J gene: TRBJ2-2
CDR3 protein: CASSPGTSPNTGELFF
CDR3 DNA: TGTGCCAGCAGCCCCGGGACTAGCCCGAACACCGGGGAGCTGTTTTTT

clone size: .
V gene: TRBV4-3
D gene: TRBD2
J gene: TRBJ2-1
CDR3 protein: CASSQAYDQREAYNEQFF
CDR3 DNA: TGCGCCAGCAGCCAAGCGTATGATCAGCGGGAGGCCTACAATGAGCAGTTCTTC

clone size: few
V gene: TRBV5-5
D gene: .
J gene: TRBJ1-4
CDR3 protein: CASGKDLNEKLFF
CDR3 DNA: TGTGCCAGCGGGAAGGATCTAAATGAAAAACTGTTTTTT

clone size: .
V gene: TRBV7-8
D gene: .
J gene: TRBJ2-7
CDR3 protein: CASSLTGKPGYEQYF
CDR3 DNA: TGTGCCAGCAGCTTAACGGGCAAGCCAGGCTACGAGCAGTACTTC

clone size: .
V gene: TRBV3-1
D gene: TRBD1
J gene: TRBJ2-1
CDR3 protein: CASSKTGGQFGEQFF
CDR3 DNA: TGTGCCAGCAGTAAAACAGGGGGCCAGTTCGGTGAGCAGTTCTTC

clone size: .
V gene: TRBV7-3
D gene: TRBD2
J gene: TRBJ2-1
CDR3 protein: CASSLIGSGGYNEQFF
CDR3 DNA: TGTGCCAGCAGCTTAATCGGGAGCGGGGGCTACAATGAGCAGTTCTTC

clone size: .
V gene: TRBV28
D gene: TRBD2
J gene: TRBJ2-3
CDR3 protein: CASSPFALAGGTDTQYF
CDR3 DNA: TGTGCCAGCAGTCCATTCGCGTTAGCGGGGGGCACAGATACGCAGTATTTT

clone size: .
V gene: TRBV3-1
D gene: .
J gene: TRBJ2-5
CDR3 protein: CASSQLFGGHQETQYF
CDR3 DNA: TGTGCCAGCAGCCAATTATTCGGGGGGCATCAAGAGACCCAGTACTTC

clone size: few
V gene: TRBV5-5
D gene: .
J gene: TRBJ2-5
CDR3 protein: CASSFRLYQETQYF
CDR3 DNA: TGTGCCAGCAGCTTTAGACTGTACCAAGAGACCCAGTACTTC

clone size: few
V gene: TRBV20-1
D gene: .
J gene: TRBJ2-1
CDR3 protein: CSASGGAINEQFF
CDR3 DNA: TGCAGTGCCAGCGGAGGGGCGATCAATGAGCAGTTCTTC

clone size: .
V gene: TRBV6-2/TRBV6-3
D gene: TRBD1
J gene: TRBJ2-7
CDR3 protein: CASSRDRAQEQYF
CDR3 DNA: TGTGCCAGCAGCCGGGACAGGGCTCAAGAGCAGTACTTC

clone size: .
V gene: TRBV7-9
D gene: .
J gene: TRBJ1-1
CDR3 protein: CATTAFANTEAFF
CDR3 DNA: TGTGCCACCACAGCGTTCGCGAACACTGAAGCTTTCTTT

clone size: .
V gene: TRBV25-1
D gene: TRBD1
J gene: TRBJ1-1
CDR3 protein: CASSPGQAMNTEAFF
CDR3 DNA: TGTGCCAGCAGTCCGGGACAGGCGATGAACACTGAAGCTTTCTTT

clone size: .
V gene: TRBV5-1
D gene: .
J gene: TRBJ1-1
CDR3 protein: CASSLGVGRMNTEAFF
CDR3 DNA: TGCGCCAGCAGCTTGGGTGTGGGCAGAATGAACACTGAAGCTTTCTTT

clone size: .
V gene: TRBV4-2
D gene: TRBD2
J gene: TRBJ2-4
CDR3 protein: CASSQGVTSGGENIQYF
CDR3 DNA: TGTGCCAGCAGCCAAGGGGTGACTAGCGGAGGCGAAAACATTCAGTACTTC

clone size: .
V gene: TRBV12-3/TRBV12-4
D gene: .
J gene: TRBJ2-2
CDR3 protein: CASSFVAQVSPGELFF
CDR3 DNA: TGTGCCAGCAGTTTCGTGGCACAAGTTAGTCCCGGGGAGCTGTTTTTT

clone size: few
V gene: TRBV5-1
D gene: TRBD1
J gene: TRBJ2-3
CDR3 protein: CASSLMGQGADTQYF
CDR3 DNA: TGCGCCAGCAGCTTAATGGGACAGGGCGCAGATACGCAGTATTTT

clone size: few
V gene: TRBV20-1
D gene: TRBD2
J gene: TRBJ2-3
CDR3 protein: CSADHHIATSGGFRRLNTQYF
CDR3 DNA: TGCAGTGCTGACCATCACATCGCGACTAGCGGAGGGTTTCGGCGGTTAAATACGCAGTATTTT

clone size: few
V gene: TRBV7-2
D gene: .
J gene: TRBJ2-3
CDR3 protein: CASSLVRGDPTQYF
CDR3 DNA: TGTGCCAGCAGCTTAGTGCGCGGAGACCCTACGCAGTATTTT

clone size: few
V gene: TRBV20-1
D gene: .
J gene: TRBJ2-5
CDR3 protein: CSATRRGGETQYF
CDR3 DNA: TGCAGTGCTACCCGGCGGGGTGGAGAGACCCAGTACTTC

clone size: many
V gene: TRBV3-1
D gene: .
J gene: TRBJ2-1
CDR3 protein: CASSPSQRRNLYNEQFF
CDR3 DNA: TGTGCCAGCAGCCCCTCGCAGAGGAGGAACTTATACAATGAGCAGTTCTTC

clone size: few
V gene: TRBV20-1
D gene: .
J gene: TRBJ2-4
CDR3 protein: CSARPRAKNIQYF
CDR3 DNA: TGCAGTGCTCGACCTAGAGCCAAAAACATTCAGTACTTC

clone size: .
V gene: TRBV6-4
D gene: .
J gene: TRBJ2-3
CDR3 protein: CASSAEATDTQYF
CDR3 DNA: TGTGCCAGCAGTGCGGAGGCCACAGATACGCAGTATTTT

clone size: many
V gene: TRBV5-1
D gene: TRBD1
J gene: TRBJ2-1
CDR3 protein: CASSTWDSSNEQFF
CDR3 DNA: TGCGCCAGCAGCACCTGGGACAGCAGCAATGAGCAGTTCTTC

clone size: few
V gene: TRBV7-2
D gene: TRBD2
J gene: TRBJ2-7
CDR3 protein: CASRGLAGGVYEQYF
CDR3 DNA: TGTGCCAGCAGGGGACTAGCGGGAGGGGTATACGAGCAGTACTTC

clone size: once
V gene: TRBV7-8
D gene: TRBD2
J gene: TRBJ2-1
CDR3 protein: CASSLYPGLADGGQFF
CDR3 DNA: TGTGCCAGCAGCTTATATCCGGGACTAGCGGACGGTGGGCAGTTCTTC